The 18 T cell receptor beta chains in this list originate from one sample, sequenced in a study of CD8 T cells in Susac syndrome. cDNA came from about 0.5 to 1 ug RNA primed by random hexamers. TCRdb independently ran MiXCR on the immunoSEQ multiplex PCR reads; one entry per CDR3 protein. The data show around 130,000 distinct CDR3 sequences, nearly 96% seen once. Sequencing was done on a sample of CD4+ T cells from PBMCs. These receptor sequences come from a human donor with Susac syndrome.

The chain couples TRBV7-2 to TRBJ2-3, with D hard to call. Per germline, CDR1 SGHTA and CDR2 FQGNSA. CDR3 size: 14 residues. Trimming left V 1 base short and J 4 bases short, with 9 bases between. CDR3 sequence reads: CASSLEARPDTQYF. CDR3 DNA sequence: TGTGCCAGCAGCTTAGAGGCTCGACCAGATACGCAGTATTTT.

The rearrangement uses TRBV20-1 and TRBJ1-1; D remains ambiguous. Germline CDR1 and CDR2: DFQATT and SNEGSKA (reference sequence). CDR3 size: 12 residues. Trimming cost V 6 bases and J 10 bases, with 18 bases left between them. The CDR3 region has the DNA TGCAGTGCCCGGAGCACAGATAAAGCAGCTTTCTTT. Translated, it gives CSARSTDKAAFF.

The V gene is TRBV15, the J gene TRBJ1-2; D remains ambiguous. CDR1 is LNHNV and CDR2 is YYDKDF in the germline V gene (reference sequence). V dropped 5 bases and J dropped 2 bases, with 15 bases sitting between them. CDR3 length: 15 residues. The CDR3 region is CATSPQVSGNYGYTF. CDR3 nucleotides: TGTGCCACCAGCCCACAAGTTTCTGGGAACTATGGCTACACCTTC. The variable domain in full, completed from reference TRBV15 and TRBJ1-2, reads DAMVIQNPRYQVTQFGKPVTLSCSQTLNHNVMYWYQQKSSQAPKLLFHYYDKDFNNEADTPDNFQSRRPNTSFCFLDIRSPGLGDTAMYLCATSPQVSGNYGYTFGSGTRLTVV.

The chain couples TRBV7-9 to TRBJ2-3; D is undetermined. The CDR3 length is 14 residues. Trimming took off 1 base at V and 4 bases at J, with 9 bases between the two ends. The germline gives CDR1 SEHNR, CDR2 FQNEAQ (reference sequence). This CDR3 reads CASSLVGDADTQYF. The DNA of the CDR3 is TGTGCCAGCAGCTTAGTGGGCGACGCAGATACGCAGTATTTT.

The chain's CDR3 is CAISGPPAGDSREQFF. DNA for the CDR3: TGTGCCATCAGTGGTCCGCCAGCGGGAGATTCTCGGGAGCAGTTCTTC. The chain combines TRBV10-3 with TRBJ2-1, with TRBD2 matching over 8 bases. V gave up 4 bases and J gave up 10 bases; unmatched junction bases: 15. Looked up from germline, CDR1 is ENHRY and CDR2 is SYGVKD. This CDR3 has 16 residues.

This rearrangement joins TRBV27 to TRBJ1-2, with D perhaps TRBD1 (6 bases). CDR1 is MNHEY, CDR2 SMNVEV, per germline (reference sequence). The CDR3 is 15 amino acids. V lost 4 bases and J lost 2, with 14 bases in between. In DNA, the CDR3 is TGTGCCAGCAGTTCAGACGGGACACGGAACTATGGCTACACCTTC. Amino acids: CASSSDGTRNYGYTF.

The chain's CDR3 is CASSQEEYEQFF. The CDR3 region has the DNA TGTGCCAGCAGCCAAGAAGAGTATGAGCAGTTCTTC. The V and J genes are TRBV3-1 and TRBJ2-1; D is uncertain. V was clipped by 0 bases and J by 8 bases, with 5 bases between them. The CDR3 extends over 12 amino acids. Germline CDR1 is LGHDT and CDR2 is YNNKEL (reference sequence).

The CDR3 is CSASEWLAKNIQYF. The CDR3 DNA sequence: TGCAGTGCTAGCGAGTGGTTAGCCAAAAACATTCAGTACTTC. The chain couples TRBV20-1 to TRBJ2-4; D is undetermined. V lost 3 bases, J lost 0 bases, and 9 bases lay in between. Germline V gene sequence: CDR1 DFQATT, CDR2 SNEGSKA (reference sequence). The CDR3 runs 14 residues.

The chain combines TRBV2 with TRBJ1-5, with TRBD1 matching over 8 bases. This CDR3 region has 15 residues. V was pared by 4 bases and J by 2 bases, with 4 bases of the junction left unmatched. Germline V gives CDR1 SNHLY, CDR2 FYNNEI. CDR3 in DNA: TGTGCCAGCAGTGGGGAGGGACAGGGCAATCAGCCCCAGCATTTT. Translated: CASSGEGQGNQPQHF.

V usage is TRBV20-1 and J usage is TRBJ2-3; 12 bases are shared with TRBD2. CDR1 and CDR2 (germline): DFQATT, SNEGSKA (reference sequence). V was clipped by 4 bases and J by 3 bases; unmatched bases: 8. The CDR3 runs 16 residues. CDR3 coding DNA: TGCAGTGCTAATCTCCCCGGACTAGCGGGGACAGATACGCAGTATTTT. Translated, it gives CSANLPGLAGTDTQYF.

V and J are TRBV4-2 and TRBJ1-5; the D is unclear. Per germline, CDR1 LGHNA and CDR2 YNFKEQ. The CDR3 runs 17 residues. V was cut by 3 bases and J by 0 bases, with 15 bases left in between. CDR3 region: CASSQAPDHYSNQPQHF. CDR3 DNA sequence: TGTGCCAGCAGCCAGGCCCCGGACCATTATAGCAATCAGCCCCAGCATTTT.

V usage is TRBV4-2 and J usage is TRBJ2-1; 10 nucleotides align to TRBD2. The CDR3 contains 14 residues. The germline V gene encodes CDR1 LGHNA and CDR2 YNFKEQ. Germline trimming cut 3 bases from V and 6 bases from J; bases unmatched to any gene: 2. CDR3 nucleotide sequence: TGTGCCAGCAGCCAGGCTAGCGGGGGCAATGAGCAGTTCTTC. Translating gives CASSQASGGNEQFF.

This clonotype has only one observation. The chain is built from TRBV5-6 and TRBJ2-5; D might be TRBD1 (8 bases). Germline-derived CDR1 and CDR2 are SGHDT and YYEEEE. The CDR3 is made up of 14 amino acids. The V end was cut by 4 bases, the J end by 3 bases, with 13 bases between. DNA for the CDR3: TGTGCCAGCAGCCGACAGGGGAGGGAAGAGACCCAGTACTTC. It specifies CASSRQGREETQYF.

The chain carries TRBV20-1 and TRBJ1-1, with D uncertain. CDR1 and CDR2 from the germline V gene are DFQATT and SNEGSKA (reference sequence). The CDR3 sequence is 12 residues long. With 4 bases removed from V and 2 bases from J, the gap between germline ends came to 8 bases. CDR3 nucleotide sequence: TGCAGTGCTATCTTTCAAAACACTGAAGCTTTCTTT. It is translated as CSAIFQNTEAFF.

This chain uses TRBV9 with TRBJ2-1; 7 bases match TRBD2. The CDR3 covers 15 residues. The V gene's germline CDR1 is SGDLS and CDR2 YYNGEE. The V gene end was trimmed by 0 bases and the J gene end by 5 bases; junction bases not matched to a gene: 5. CDR3 DNA sequence: TGTGCCAGCAGCGTAGATAGCGGGTCGAACAATGAGCAGTTCTTC. Its translation is CASSVDSGSNNEQFF.

CDR3 residues: CASSSTGATARNEQFF. CDR3 DNA sequence: TGCGCCAGCAGCTCGACGGGTGCAACGGCTAGGAATGAGCAGTTCTTC. This sequence joins TRBV5-1 and TRBJ2-1; D gene unclear. CDR1 and CDR2 (germline): SGHRS, YFSETQ. V shed 3 bases and J shed 7 bases, with 20 bases lying between them. The CDR3 is made up of 16 amino acids.

This sequence joins TRBV7-2 and TRBJ2-7; D unresolved. The CDR3 runs to 12 residues. With 1 base removed from V and 2 bases from J, the gap between germline ends came to 3 bases. Germline loops: CDR1 SGHTA, CDR2 FQGNSA. In nucleotides, the CDR3 is TGTGCCAGCAGCTTAGACCCCTACGAGCAGTACTTC. This gives the protein CASSLDPYEQYF.

The chain uses TRBV13 and TRBJ2-7; D tentatively fits TRBD1 or TRBD2 (5 bases each). The ends were cut back, 2 bases at V and 7 bases at J, with 12 bases in the middle. In germline, CDR1 is PRHDT, CDR2 FYEKMQ (reference sequence). This CDR3 contains 13 residues. CDR3 in DNA: TGTGCCAGCAGCTTAAAGTTTGGGACGGAGCAGTACTTC. It yields the protein CASSLKFGTEQYF.